These T cell receptor beta chains were read from a single sample in a study of CD8 T cells in ankylosing spondylitis. TCRdb reanalysed the 5' RACE reads using MiXCR and keeps one entry per CDR3 protein. There are about 140,000 distinct CDR3 sequences in the sample; roughly a third occur only once, and around 6% lies in the top ten. The sample comprised synovial fluid, either unsorted or a sorted T cell fraction (not recorded which). Receptors originate from a male donor with ankylosing spondylitis. The CDR3 runs from the conserved cysteine through the conserved F or W. Fields, in order: D gene, V gene, clone size, J gene, CDR3 DNA, CDR3 protein. The D gene is left open where the match is weak. Size values are once, few and many counts, or a class for expanded clones, and some rows have none.

.,TRBV20-1,few,TRBJ2-5,TGCAGTGCTAGACAGAGCGGAGCAGGGACCCAGTACTTC,CSARQSGAGTQYF
.,TRBV5-1,many,TRBJ2-5,TGCGCCAGCAGCACTGACAGTCCCCAAGAGACCCAGTACTTC,CASSTDSPQETQYF
.,TRBV18,many,TRBJ1-3,TGTGCCAGCTCACCACCGGGTTCTGGGGTAACAGCGCAATCCTCTGGAAACACCATATATTTT,CASSPPGSGVTAQSSGNTIYF
.,TRBV19,.,TRBJ2-4,TGTGCCAGTAGTATAAGGTCAGCCAAAAACATTCAGTACTTC,CASSIRSAKNIQYF
.,TRBV12-3/TRBV12-4,few,TRBJ1-2,TGTGCCAGCAGGGGGGGGGAGGGTGGCTACACCTTC,CASRGGEGGYTF
.,TRBV3-1,.,TRBJ2-5,TGTGCCAGCAGCCAAAAAGAGACCCAGTACTTC,CASSQKETQYF
.,TRBV14,.,TRBJ2-1,TGTGCCAGCAGCCTGCAGAACCATGAGCAGTTCTTC,CASSLQNHEQFF
.,TRBV28,few,TRBJ2-7,TGTGCCAGCAGTCCTTTGGACCCTTCCTACGAGCAGTACTTC,CASSPLDPSYEQYF
.,TRBV20-1,.,TRBJ1-5,TGCAGTGCTAGAGTTTATGGGGGGGCCGACAATCAGCCCCAGCATTTT,CSARVYGGADNQPQHF
.,TRBV2,.,TRBJ1-5,TGTGCCAGCAGTGAAGGGAAAGGGGGCAATCAGCCCCAGCATTTT,CASSEGKGGNQPQHF
.,TRBV6-1,once,TRBJ1-2,TGTGCCAGCAGCAACGACGGGACTAATTATGGCTACACCTTC,CASSNDGTNYGYTF
TRBD1,TRBV19,.,TRBJ1-1,TGTGCCAGTAGTATCGGACAGGGGGACCCTGAAGCTTTCTTT,CASSIGQGDPEAFF
.,TRBV6-1,.,TRBJ1-1,TGTGCCAGCAGTGCCCCCGGGAGGGTTCTCATGAACACTGAAGCTTTCTTT,CASSAPGRVLMNTEAFF
.,TRBV2,few,TRBJ2-5,TGTGCCAGCAGTGTGGGTAGATCTCAAGAGACCCAGTACTTC,CASSVGRSQETQYF
TRBD2,TRBV11-2,many,TRBJ2-7,TGTGCCAGCAGCTTTCTAGCGGAGGCCGTCTACGAGCAGTACTTC,CASSFLAEAVYEQYF
.,TRBV7-2,many,TRBJ2-1,TGTGCCAGCAGCTTAGTCGGGGTCCAAAACAATGAGCAGTTCTTC,CASSLVGVQNNEQFF
TRBD1,TRBV10-3,.,TRBJ1-1,TGTGCCATCAGTCCAACGACAGGGGTGAACACTGAAGCTTTCTTT,CAISPTTGVNTEAFF
TRBD1,TRBV4-1,once,TRBJ1-2,TGCGCCAGCAGCCGAGAGACAGGGGCGGACTATGGCTACACCTTC,CASSRETGADYGYTF
TRBD2,TRBV20-1,few,TRBJ2-3,TGCAGTGCTAGAGGGGCTAGCGGGGGGACCACAGATACGCAGTATTTT,CSARGASGGTTDTQYF
.,TRBV20-1,many,TRBJ2-2,TGCAGTGCTAGACCGGGGGGCCGTACCGGGGAGCTGTTTTTT,CSARPGGRTGELFF
.,TRBV28,many,TRBJ2-1,TGTGCCTCCAGGGGAGTAGGCAATGAGCAGTTCTTC,CASRGVGNEQFF
.,TRBV20-1,few,TRBJ2-1,TGCAGCGCAGCCCTCAGGGTGACCTACAATGAGCAGTTCTTC,CSAALRVTYNEQFF
.,TRBV29-1,.,TRBJ2-4,TGCAGCGTTTTAAAGGGGACCAAAAACATTCAGTACTTC,CSVLKGTKNIQYF
.,TRBV20-1,many,TRBJ1-1,TGCAGTGCTAGAGTCCCGGGAGCAGAAGCTTTCTTT,CSARVPGAEAFF
TRBD2,TRBV20-1,.,TRBJ2-3,TGCAGTGCGCCGACTAGCAACACAGATACGCAGTATTTT,CSAPTSNTDTQYF
TRBD1,TRBV11-1,.,TRBJ2-5,TGTGCCAGCAGCAACCGCGACAGGGGGAGAGAGACCCAGTACTTC,CASSNRDRGRETQYF
.,TRBV6-4,.,TRBJ2-1,TGTGCCAGCAGTCCAGGGGGGTACCCCAACAATGAGCAGTTCTTC,CASSPGGYPNNEQFF